Each of the 31 T cell receptor beta chains below was sequenced from the same sample in a study of T cells in Graves' hyperthyroidism and ophthalmopathy. The TCR beta CDR3 regions underwent amplification using RNA transcripts as the source. Initially, a first-round RT-PCR of the TCR CDR3 employed the HTBI primer set. From the multiplex PCR reads, TCRdb called clonotypes with MiXCR, one entry per CDR3 protein. The sample lists a few hundred thousand distinct CDR3 sequences, just over 45% occurring once. The source material was peripheral blood or thyroid tissue (not recorded which). The receptors come from a woman in her late teens or twenties with Graves' hyperthyroidism.

In this sample, this clonotype turned up many times. V is TRBV6-6 and J is TRBJ1-6; D ambiguous. Trimming removed 2 bases at V and 1 base at J, with 9 bases between. The V gene's germline CDR1 is MNHNY and CDR2 SVGAGI (reference sequence). The CDR3 contains 16 residues. This CDR3 is CASSYLGPSYNSPLHF. CDR3 bases: TGTGCCAGCAGTTACCTAGGGCCTTCCTATAATTCACCCCTCCACTTT.

Remarks on this clonotype: A much larger clone is a single base away; this may be a read error. This sequence joins TRBV15 and TRBJ2-3; maybe TRBD2 (5 bases). Per germline, CDR1 LNHNV and CDR2 YYDKDF (reference sequence). The CDR3 runs 14 residues. Trimming shortened V by 4 bases and J by 11 bases, and 19 bases separated the two germline ends. The DNA for the CDR3 is TGTGCCACCAGCACGACCCGGACTGCAAGGAGGCAGTATTTT. Amino acids: CATSTTRTARRQYF.

CDR3 bases: TGTGCCAGCAGCCGTAGTCCTAGGGACGGGGGGCTCGGCACAGATACGCAGTATTTT. This sequence encodes CASSRSPRDGGLGTDTQYF. The chain recombines TRBV7-8 with TRBJ2-3; TRBD2 is a possible D gene (7 bases). The ends were cut back, 5 bases at V and 1 base at J, with 25 bases in the middle. CDR1 is SGHVS, CDR2 FQNEAQ, per germline. The CDR3 has 19 residues.

This clonotype was counted only a few times. A much larger clone differs by one base, so this may be a read error. Likely a read error: the CDR3 ends without its conserved phenylalanine or tryptophan. The V call is TRBV10-1, the J call TRBJ1-2; D remains unclear. Germline V gene sequence: CDR1 WNHNN, CDR2 SYGVQD (reference sequence). This CDR3 is 13 amino acids long. V lost 3 bases, J lost 4 bases, and 9 bases lay in between. The CDR3 DNA is TGCGCCAGCAGTGAAAGGGAATCCTATGGCTACACCTCC. Translating it yields CASSERESYGYTS.

The chain is built from TRBV12-3 or TRBV12-4 and TRBJ1-4; the D is unclear. The CDR3 has 15 residues. Trimming stripped 1 base from V and 8 bases from J, with 14 bases between. DNA for the CDR3: TGTGCCAGCAGTTTAGTTAGCGGGAGGAAAGAAAAACTGTTTTTT. As protein: CASSLVSGRKEKLFF.

This clonotype was observed once. This sequence may be a read error, since a much larger clone differs from it by one base. The chain is built from TRBV20-1 and TRBJ2-7, with TRBD1 identical over 7 bases. The CDR3 spans 15 residues. Germline V lookup: CDR1 DFQATT, CDR2 SNEGSKA (reference sequence). The CDR3 sequence: CGARADQGVPYEQYF. The CDR3 bases are TGCGGTGCTAGAGCAGACCAGGGGGTCCCCTACGAGCAGTACTTC.

At least ten counts were recorded for this clonotype. The chain recombines TRBV5-4 with TRBJ2-7; 11 nucleotides align to TRBD1. This CDR3 has 16 amino acids. The V and J ends lost 4 bases and 6 bases, in that order; junction bases with no gene match: 12. The germline gives CDR1 SGHNT, CDR2 YYREEE (reference sequence). As DNA, the CDR3 is TGTGCCAGCAGCCCCTGGAGGGGGACAGGGGGGCGCGAGCAGTACTTC. Amino acid sequence: CASSPWRGTGGREQYF. The variable domain in full, completed from reference TRBV5-4 and TRBJ2-7, reads ETGVTQSPTHLIKTRGQQVTLRCSSQSGHNTVSWYQQALGQGPQFIFQYYREEENGRGNFPPRFSGLQFPNYSSELNVNALELDDSALYLCASSPWRGTGGREQYFGPGTRLTVT.

This sequence joins TRBV6-5 and TRBJ2-6; the match to TRBD1 covers 9 bases. The V gene end was trimmed by 0 bases and the J gene end by 2 bases; junction bases not matched to a gene: 8. Germline loops: CDR1 MNHEY, CDR2 SVGAGI. This CDR3 spans 19 amino acids. CDR3 residues: CASSYSRTGVFAGANVLTF. CDR3 DNA: TGTGCCAGCAGTTACTCCAGGACAGGGGTTTTTGCTGGGGCCAACGTCCTGACTTTC.

The chain employs TRBV20-1 and TRBJ1-2; D ambiguous. V gave up 3 bases and J gave up 10 bases, with 15 bases separating them. The CDR3 is made up of 12 amino acids. In germline, CDR1 is DFQATT, CDR2 SNEGSKA (reference sequence). CDR3 residues: CSASQAGGPYTF. DNA for the CDR3: TGCAGTGCTAGTCAAGCGGGAGGGCCCTACACCTTC.

This clonotype is a singleton in its sample. The junction and the germline gene differ at one end; a read error may be behind it. The chain uses TRBV2 and TRBJ2-7, with D possibly called TRBD1 or TRBD2 (6 bases each). The CDR3 contains 16 residues. Germline V gives CDR1 SNHLY, CDR2 FYNNEI. The chain's CDR3 is CASSGLGGDNTGELYF. CDR3 bases: TGTGCCAGCAGTGGACTTGGCGGGGACAACACCGGGGAGCTGTACTTC. The entire variable domain, with the rest obtained from reference TRBV2 and TRBJ2-7, is as follows: EPEVTQTPSHQVTQMGQEVILRCVPISNHLYFYWYRQILGQKVEFLVSFYNNEISEKSEIFDDQFSVERPDGSNFTLKIRSTKLEDSAMYFCASSGLGGDNTGELYFGPGTRLTVT.

This clonotype was detected many times. The chain joins TRBV29-1 to TRBJ2-7; D might be TRBD1 or TRBD2, each matching 5 bases. Deletions cut 2 bases from V and 3 bases from J, with 11 bases between. The germline V gene encodes CDR1 SQVTM and CDR2 ANQGSEA. CDR3 length: 13 residues. As DNA, the CDR3 is TGCAGCGTTGAATGGGCAGGGAGCTACGAGCAGTACTTC. The encoded protein is CSVEWAGSYEQYF.

Ten or more counts support this clonotype. V is TRBV19 and J is TRBJ2-7; 9 bases agree with TRBD2. The germline V gene encodes CDR1 LNHDA and CDR2 SQIVND (reference sequence). J gave up 2 bases and V 5 bases, and 4 bases lay outside the gene matches. CDR3 length: 14 amino acids. CDR3 amino acids: CASSATSGPYEQYF. The CDR3 bases are TGTGCCAGTAGTGCGACTAGCGGACCCTACGAGCAGTACTTC.

This clonotype has ten or more counts. The chain links TRBV15 to TRBJ1-4; D not certain. Trimming took off 4 bases at V and 0 bases at J, with 6 bases between the two ends. The germline V gene has CDR1 LNHNV and CDR2 YYDKDF (reference sequence). This CDR3 is 14 amino acids long. CDR3 amino acids: CATSNGATNEKLFF. DNA for the CDR3: TGTGCCACCAGCAATGGAGCAACTAATGAAAAACTGTTTTTT.

The CDR3 loop reads CASSFEGEKLFF. The CDR3 DNA sequence: TGTGCCAGCAGCTTTGAGGGTGAAAAACTGTTTTTT. The chain uses TRBV7-2 and TRBJ1-4; D unresolved. The CDR3 covers 12 residues. Trimming left V 3 bases short and J 7 bases short, with 6 bases between. The germline gives CDR1 SGHTA, CDR2 FQGNSA.

Many counts were recorded for this clonotype. This could be a read error, since a much larger clone is one nucleotide away. The chain joins TRBV2 to TRBJ2-7; 10 positions match TRBD2. CDR3 size: 13 residues. Trimming took 6 bases from V and 6 from J; bases not matched to a gene: 5. From germline, CDR1 is SNHLY and CDR2 FYNNEI. The CDR3 DNA follows: TGTGCCAGCAGCCCGGGACTAGCGTTCGAGCAGTACTTC. It yields the protein CASSPGLAFEQYF.

This clonotype was counted a few times. The V and J genes are TRBV2 and TRBJ2-1; TRBD2 agrees at 10 bases. This CDR3 region has 15 residues. Germline V gene lookup returns CDR1 SNHLY and CDR2 FYNNEI. V was clipped by 5 bases and J by 2 bases; unmatched bases: 3. The CDR3 here is CASSLAGETYNEQFF. CDR3 DNA sequence: TGTGCCAGCAGTCTAGCGGGAGAGACCTACAATGAGCAGTTCTTC.

The chain employs TRBV5-1 and TRBJ1-4; 10 bases agree with TRBD1. The CDR3 consists of 15 residues. The junction had 8 bases not matched to a gene; V was cut back by 4 bases and J by 8 bases. Germline lookup yields CDR1 SGHRS and CDR2 YFSETQ. The CDR3 loop reads CASSGGQGKGEKLFF. CDR3 in DNA: TGCGCCAGCAGCGGGGGACAGGGGAAGGGGGAAAAACTGTTTTTT.

This clonotype appeared many times. The chain links TRBV11-2 to TRBJ1-4; 7 positions agree with TRBD1. V was clipped by 5 bases and J by 4 bases; unmatched bases: 7. Germline values: CDR1 SGHAT, CDR2 FQNNGV. The CDR3 runs to 15 residues. The CDR3 sequence: CASSERQGINEKLFF. The DNA of the CDR3 is TGTGCCAGCAGCGAGAGACAGGGCATTAATGAAAAACTGTTTTTT.

This clonotype was detected many times. The chain couples TRBV10-3 to TRBJ2-7; 9 bases agree with TRBD2. The germline V gene has CDR1 ENHRY and CDR2 SYGVKD. The V and J ends lost 5 bases and 2 bases, in that order; junction bases with no gene match: 4. This CDR3 has 14 amino acids. CDR3 nucleotides: TGTGCCATCAGTACTAGCGGGTATACCTACGAGCAGTACTTC. Translated, it gives CAISTSGYTYEQYF.

This rearrangement joins TRBV9 to TRBJ2-2; 7 nucleotides agree with TRBD1. The J segment lost 4 bases and the V segment lost 1 base, leaving 10 bases of the junction unmatched. The length of the CDR3 is 17 residues. Germline V gives CDR1 SGDLS, CDR2 YYNGEE. CDR3 protein: CASSVRGGRRGTGELFF. CDR3 DNA sequence: TGTGCCAGCAGCGTAAGAGGGGGCCGCCGTGGCACCGGGGAGCTGTTTTTT.

This clonotype was seen just once. V usage is TRBV29-1 and J usage is TRBJ2-7; 12 nucleotides match TRBD2. TRBJ2-1 matches the DNA end more closely, so the J call is doubtful. The CDR3 has 13 amino acids. Germline assignment: CDR1 SQVTM and CDR2 ANQGSEA. The CDR3 DNA is TGCAGCGCCCGACTAGCGGGAGTTAACGAGCAGTTCTTC. Protein: CSARLAGVNEQFF.

The chain is built from TRBV20-1 and TRBJ2-2, with 11 bases fitting TRBD2. CDR1 is DFQATT and CDR2 is SNEGSKA in the germline V gene (reference sequence). The CDR3 is 14 amino acids. CDR3 nucleotides: TGCAGCGCCTCTAGCGGGAGGATGGGAGGGGAGCTGTTTTTT. It encodes CSASSGRMGGELFF.

This clonotype showed up just a few times. V and J are TRBV12-3 or TRBV12-4 and TRBJ1-2; TRBD1 is a possible D gene (5 bases). This CDR3 contains 17 residues. Trimming shortened V by 6 bases and J by 4 bases, and 24 bases separated the two germline ends. Here the CDR3 DNA reads TGTGCCAGCAGCCCCCGGGGTGTCGGGGCCCGTTCCTATGGCTACACCTTC. Amino acids: CASSPRGVGARSYGYTF.

V gene TRBV20-1 combines with J gene TRBJ2-5; possibly TRBD2 for D (5 bases). This CDR3 is 13 amino acids long. Deletions cut 6 bases from V and 9 bases from J, with 20 bases between. Germline CDR1 is DFQATT and CDR2 is SNEGSKA (reference sequence). The CDR3: CSARGIGNQPQYF. In nucleotides, the CDR3 is TGCAGTGCCCGAGGGATCGGCAATCAGCCCCAGTACTTC.

This clonotype showed up many times. The CDR3 loop reads CASSPDPGTDSYEQYF. The DNA of the CDR3 is TGCGCCAGCAGCCCCGATCCCGGCACGGACTCCTACGAGCAGTACTTC. The chain is built from TRBV4-1 and TRBJ2-7; D is undetermined. This CDR3 has 16 amino acids. Germline V gives CDR1 MGHRA, CDR2 YSYEKL. V was clipped by 4 bases and J by 0 bases, with 16 bases between them.

This clonotype was found many times. The chain joins TRBV19 to TRBJ2-2; 7 bases fit TRBD1. CDR1 is LNHDA and CDR2 is SQIVND in the germline V gene (reference sequence). The CDR3 runs to 15 residues. The trim removed 4 bases at V and 1 base at J, leaving 3 bases unmatched. CDR3 sequence: CASSSDRENTGELFF. CDR3 DNA sequence: TGTGCCAGTAGTAGTGACAGGGAGAACACCGGGGAGCTGTTTTTT.

This clonotype was counted ten times or more. The rearrangement links TRBV6-2 or TRBV6-3 to TRBJ1-1, with 12 bases aligning to TRBD1. The length of the CDR3 is 15 residues. V lost 7 bases and J lost 2; bases outside the gene matches: 5. The V gene's germline CDR1 is MNHEY and CDR2 SVGEGT. The CDR3 sequence is CASKRDRGLNTEAFF. DNA of the CDR3: TGTGCCAGCAAAAGGGACAGGGGGCTTAACACTGAAGCTTTCTTT.

This clonotype showed up many times. The V call is TRBV20-1, the J call TRBJ2-7, with 14 bases fitting TRBD2. The CDR3 contains 17 residues. V lost 2 bases and J lost 2; bases outside the gene matches: 8. Per germline, CDR1 DFQATT and CDR2 SNEGSKA (reference sequence). The DNA of the CDR3 is TGCAGTGCTAGACCCGGGACTAGCGGGAGTTCCCCCTACGAGCAGTACTTC. Translation: CSARPGTSGSSPYEQYF.

V and J are TRBV9 and TRBJ1-5; 7 bases fit TRBD1. V shed 2 bases, J shed 2 bases, and the junction held 7 bases outside the gene matches. This CDR3 has 16 amino acids. CDR1 is SGDLS, CDR2 YYNGEE, per germline. As DNA, the CDR3 is TGTGCCAGCAGCGTTTTAGGGACAGACCGCAATCAGCCCCAGCATTTT. This gives the protein CASSVLGTDRNQPQHF.

The chain recombines TRBV7-9 with TRBJ1-2, with D tentatively TRBD1 (6 bases). The CDR3 is made up of 14 amino acids. V was trimmed by 3 bases and J by 3 bases, leaving 11 bases between them. Germline CDR1 SEHNR, CDR2 FQNEAQ (reference sequence). The CDR3 DNA is TGTGCCAGCAGCTTGGGGGCTTACGACTATGGCTACACCTTC. Amino acids: CASSLGAYDYGYTF. The whole variable domain, filled in from reference TRBV7-9 and TRBJ1-2, reads DTGVSQNPRHKITKRGQNVTFRCDPISEHNRLYWYRQTLGQGPEFLTYFQNEAQLEKSRLLSDRFSAERPKGSFSTLEIQRTEQGDSAMYLCASSLGAYDYGYTFGSGTRLTVV.

V and J are TRBV6-1 and TRBJ2-1; 14 bases are shared with TRBD2. The CDR3 spans 18 residues. Germline CDR1 reads MNHNS; CDR2 reads SASEGT. V was pared by 6 bases and J by 12 bases, with 19 bases of the junction left unmatched. This chain's CDR3 is CASSETSGRARGPSGQFF. CDR3 DNA: TGTGCCAGCAGCGAGACTAGCGGGAGGGCCAGGGGGCCGAGTGGGCAGTTCTTC.